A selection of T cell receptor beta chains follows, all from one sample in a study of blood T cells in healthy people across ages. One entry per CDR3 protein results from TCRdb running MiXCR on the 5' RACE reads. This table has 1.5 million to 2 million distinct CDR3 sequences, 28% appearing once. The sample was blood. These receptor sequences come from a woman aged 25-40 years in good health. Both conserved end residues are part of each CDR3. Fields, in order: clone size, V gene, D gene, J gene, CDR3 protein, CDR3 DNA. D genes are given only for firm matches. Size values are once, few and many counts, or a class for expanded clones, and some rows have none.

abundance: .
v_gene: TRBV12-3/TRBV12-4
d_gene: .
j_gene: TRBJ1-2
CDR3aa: CASSLGRTSGYTF
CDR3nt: TGTGCCAGCAGTTTAGGGCGAACTAGCGGCTACACCTTC

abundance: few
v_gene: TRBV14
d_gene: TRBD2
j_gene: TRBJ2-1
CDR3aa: CASSQDLGRVGNEQFF
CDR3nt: TGTGCCAGCAGCCAAGATCTGGGGAGGGTCGGAAATGAGCAGTTCTTC

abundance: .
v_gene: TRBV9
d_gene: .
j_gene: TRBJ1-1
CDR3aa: CASSPSGGRETEAFF
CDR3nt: TGTGCCAGCAGCCCCTCCGGCGGGCGCGAGACTGAAGCTTTCTTT

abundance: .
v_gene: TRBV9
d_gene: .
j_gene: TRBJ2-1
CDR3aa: CASSESGDLYNEQFF
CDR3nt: TGTGCCAGCAGCGAATCAGGGGATCTATACAATGAGCAGTTCTTC

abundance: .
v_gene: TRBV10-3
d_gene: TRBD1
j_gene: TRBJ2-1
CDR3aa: CVISESGQGARDEQFF
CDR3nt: TGTGTCATCAGTGAGAGTGGGCAGGGGGCGCGAGATGAGCAGTTCTTC

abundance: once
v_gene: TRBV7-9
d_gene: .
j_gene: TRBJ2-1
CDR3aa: CAGSLSPNEQFF
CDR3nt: TGTGCCGGCAGCTTATCACCCAATGAGCAGTTCTTC

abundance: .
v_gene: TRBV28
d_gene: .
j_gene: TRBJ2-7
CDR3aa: CASSPRLLGGGDQYF
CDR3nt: TGTGCCAGCAGCCCCCGATTACTAGGGGGGGGCGATCAGTACTTC

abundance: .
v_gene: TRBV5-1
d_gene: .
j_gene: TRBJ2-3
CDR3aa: CASSSGVGDTQYF
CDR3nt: TGCGCCAGCAGCTCGGGGGTTGGAGATACGCAGTATTTT

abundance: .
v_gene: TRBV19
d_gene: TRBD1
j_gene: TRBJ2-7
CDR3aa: CDSSPWDSSYEQYF
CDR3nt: TGTGACAGTAGTCCTTGGGACAGCTCCTATGAGCAGTACTTC

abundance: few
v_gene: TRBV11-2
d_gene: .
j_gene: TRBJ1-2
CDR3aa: CASSLDWAFSANYGYTF
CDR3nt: TGTGCCAGCAGCTTAGACTGGGCATTTTCAGCTAACTATGGCTACACCTTC

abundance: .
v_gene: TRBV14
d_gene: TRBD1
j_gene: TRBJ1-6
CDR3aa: CASSIRTGSPLHF
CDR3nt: TGTGCCAGCAGCATTAGGACAGGCTCACCCCTCCACTTT

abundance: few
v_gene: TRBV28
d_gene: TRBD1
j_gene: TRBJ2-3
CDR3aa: CASSLQGQGDTQYF
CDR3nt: TGTGCCAGCAGCTTACAGGGGCAGGGAGATACGCAGTATTTT

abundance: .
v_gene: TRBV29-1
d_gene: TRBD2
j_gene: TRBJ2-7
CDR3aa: CSVEPRTSISYNEQYF
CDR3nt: TGCAGTGTTGAACCTAGGACTAGCATATCCTACAATGAGCAGTACTTC

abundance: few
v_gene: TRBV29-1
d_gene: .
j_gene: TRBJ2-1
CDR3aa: CSGGHSYNEQFF
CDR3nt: TGCAGCGGGGGACACTCCTACAATGAGCAGTTCTTC

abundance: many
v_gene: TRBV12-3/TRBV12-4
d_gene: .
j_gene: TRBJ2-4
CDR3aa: CASSFSDKNIQYF
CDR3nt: TGTGCCAGCAGTTTTTCAGACAAAAACATTCAGTACTTC

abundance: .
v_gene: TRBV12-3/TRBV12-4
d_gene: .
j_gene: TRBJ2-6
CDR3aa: CASSFSESGANVLTF
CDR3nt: TGTGCCAGCAGTTTCTCAGAGTCTGGGGCCAACGTCCTGACTTTC

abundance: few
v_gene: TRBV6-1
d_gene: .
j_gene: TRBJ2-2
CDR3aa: CASSLSQGTGELFF
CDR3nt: TGTGCCAGCAGTCTCTCACAGGGTACCGGGGAGCTGTTTTTT

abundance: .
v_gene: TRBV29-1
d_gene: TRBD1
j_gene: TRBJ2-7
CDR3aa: CGVYRGLEQYF
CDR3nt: TGCGGCGTCTACAGGGGGCTGGAGCAGTACTTC

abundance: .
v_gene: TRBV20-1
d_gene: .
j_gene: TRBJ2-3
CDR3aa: CSARIAGSPITDTQYF
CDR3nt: TGCAGTGCTAGAATCGCAGGGAGCCCCATCACAGATACGCAGTATTTT

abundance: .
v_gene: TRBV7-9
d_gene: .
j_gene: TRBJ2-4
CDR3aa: CAASFEGENIQYF
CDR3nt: TGTGCCGCCTCCTTTGAGGGGGAGAACATTCAGTACTTC

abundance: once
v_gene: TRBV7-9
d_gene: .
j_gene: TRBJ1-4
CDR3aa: CASSANGQSNEKLFF
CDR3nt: TGTGCCAGCAGCGCAAACGGACAGAGTAATGAAAAACTGTTTTTT

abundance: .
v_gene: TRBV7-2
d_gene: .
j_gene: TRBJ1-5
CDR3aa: CASSPETGDSNQPQHF
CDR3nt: TGTGCCAGCAGCCCCGAGACAGGAGATAGCAATCAGCCCCAGCATTTT

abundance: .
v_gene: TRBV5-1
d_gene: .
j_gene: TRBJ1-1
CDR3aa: CASSWEGSLTEAFF
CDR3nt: TGCGCCAGCAGCTGGGAGGGTAGCCTGACTGAAGCTTTCTTT

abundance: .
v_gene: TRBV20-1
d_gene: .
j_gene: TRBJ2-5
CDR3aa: CSARDAVKIQETQYF
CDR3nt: TGCAGTGCTAGAGACGCCGTAAAGATCCAAGAGACCCAGTACTTC

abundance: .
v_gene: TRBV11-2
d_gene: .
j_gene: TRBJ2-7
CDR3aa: CASTGVGFVYEQYF
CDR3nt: TGTGCCAGCACCGGCGTAGGGTTCGTATACGAGCAGTACTTC

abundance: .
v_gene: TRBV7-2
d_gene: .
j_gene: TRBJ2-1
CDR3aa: CTSSLELARNNEQFF
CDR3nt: TGTACCAGCAGCTTAGAGTTAGCTCGGAACAATGAGCAGTTCTTC

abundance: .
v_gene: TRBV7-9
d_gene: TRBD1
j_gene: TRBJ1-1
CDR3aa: CASSGTETEAFF
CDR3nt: TGTGCCAGCAGCGGGACAGAGACTGAAGCTTTCTTT

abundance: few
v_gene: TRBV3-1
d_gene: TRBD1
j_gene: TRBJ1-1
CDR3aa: CASSRRGTAAGGAFF
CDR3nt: TGTGCCAGCAGCCGCCGTGGGACAGCCGCCGGGGGAGCTTTCTTT

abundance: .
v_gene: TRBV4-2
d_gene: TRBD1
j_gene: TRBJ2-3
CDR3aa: CASSQQTTGGVDTQYF
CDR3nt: TGTGCCAGCAGCCAACAAACCACAGGGGGAGTAGATACGCAGTATTTT

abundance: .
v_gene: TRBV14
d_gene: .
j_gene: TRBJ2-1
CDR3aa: CASSQSWATRYNEQFF
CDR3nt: TGTGCCAGCAGCCAATCGTGGGCTACTAGATACAATGAGCAGTTCTTC

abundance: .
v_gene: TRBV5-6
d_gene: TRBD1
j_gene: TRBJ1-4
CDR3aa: CASRQTGAVDERLFF
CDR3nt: TGTGCCAGCAGACAAACAGGGGCGGTGGATGAAAGACTGTTTTTT

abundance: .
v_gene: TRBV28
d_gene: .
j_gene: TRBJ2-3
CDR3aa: CASSPLGGASSTDTQYF
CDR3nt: TGTGCCAGCAGTCCCCTTGGTGGCGCGTCTAGCACAGATACGCAGTATTTT

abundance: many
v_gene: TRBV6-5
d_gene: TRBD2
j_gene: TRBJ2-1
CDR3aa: CASSYETSGRNEQFF
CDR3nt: TGTGCCAGCAGTTACGAGACTAGCGGGAGGAATGAGCAGTTCTTC

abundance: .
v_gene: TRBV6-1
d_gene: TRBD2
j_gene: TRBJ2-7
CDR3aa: CASSDLDLAGKEQYF
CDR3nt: TGTGCCAGCAGCGATTTGGATCTAGCGGGGAAGGAGCAGTACTTC

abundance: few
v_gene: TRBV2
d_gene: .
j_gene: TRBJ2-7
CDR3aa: CASSGQAGNYEQYF
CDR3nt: TGTGCCAGCAGTGGACAGGCTGGAAACTACGAGCAGTACTTC

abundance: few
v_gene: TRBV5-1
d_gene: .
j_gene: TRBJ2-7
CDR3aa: CASSPGLEGRPFHEQYF
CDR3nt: TGCGCCAGCAGCCCGGGACTGGAAGGGAGACCTTTCCACGAGCAGTACTTC

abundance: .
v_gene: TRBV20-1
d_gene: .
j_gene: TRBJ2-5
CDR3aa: CSAPAARETQYF
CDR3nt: TGCAGTGCCCCGGCGGCACGAGAGACCCAGTACTTC

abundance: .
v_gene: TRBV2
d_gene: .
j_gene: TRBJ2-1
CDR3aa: CASSEMGDEQFF
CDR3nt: TGTGCCAGCAGTGAGATGGGGGACGAGCAGTTCTTC

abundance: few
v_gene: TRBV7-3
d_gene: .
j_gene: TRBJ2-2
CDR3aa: CASSSHRGRTGELFF
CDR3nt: TGTGCCAGCAGCTCCCACAGAGGGCGGACCGGGGAGCTGTTTTTT

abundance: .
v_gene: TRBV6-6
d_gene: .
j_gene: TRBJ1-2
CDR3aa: CASSYAKGGIYGYTF
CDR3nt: TGTGCCAGCAGTTACGCGAAAGGGGGGATCTATGGCTACACCTTC

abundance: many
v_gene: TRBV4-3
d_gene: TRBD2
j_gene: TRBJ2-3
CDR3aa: CASSQDLAAGGPDTQYF
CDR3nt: TGCGCCAGCAGCCAAGACCTAGCGGCGGGAGGGCCGGATACGCAGTATTTT

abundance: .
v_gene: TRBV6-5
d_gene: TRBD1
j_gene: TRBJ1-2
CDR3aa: CASRGQRTGSIGYTF
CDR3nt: TGTGCCAGCAGGGGTCAGAGGACAGGAAGTATAGGCTACACCTTC

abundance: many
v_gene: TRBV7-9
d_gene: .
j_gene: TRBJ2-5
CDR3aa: CASSHRQEETQYF
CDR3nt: TGTGCCAGCAGCCACCGACAGGAAGAGACCCAGTACTTC

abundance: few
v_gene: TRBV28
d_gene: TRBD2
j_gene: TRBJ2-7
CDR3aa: CASTLAGAGTYEQYF
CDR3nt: TGTGCCAGCACACTAGCGGGGGCGGGGACCTACGAGCAGTACTTC

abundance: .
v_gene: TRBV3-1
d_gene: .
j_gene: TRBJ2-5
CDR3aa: CASSQVGDRQETQYF
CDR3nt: TGTGCCAGCAGCCAAGTCGGGGATCGCCAAGAGACCCAGTACTTC

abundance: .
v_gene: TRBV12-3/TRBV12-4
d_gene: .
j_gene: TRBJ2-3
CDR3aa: CASSPRPEGTDTQYF
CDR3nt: TGTGCCAGCAGTCCCCGCCCGGAGGGTACAGATACGCAGTATTTT

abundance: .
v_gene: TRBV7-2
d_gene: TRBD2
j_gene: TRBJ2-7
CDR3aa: CASSLESGGYEQYF
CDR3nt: TGTGCCAGCAGCTTAGAGAGCGGGGGGTACGAGCAGTACTTC

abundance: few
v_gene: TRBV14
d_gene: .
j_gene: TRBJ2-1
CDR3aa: CASSQDLGGADSYNEQFF
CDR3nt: TGTGCCAGCAGCCAAGATCTTGGGGGTGCCGATTCCTACAATGAGCAGTTCTTC

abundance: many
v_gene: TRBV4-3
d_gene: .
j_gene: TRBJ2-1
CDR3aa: CASSQGTSQGEQFF
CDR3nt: TGCGCCAGCAGCCAGGGGACCAGCCAAGGGGAGCAGTTCTTC

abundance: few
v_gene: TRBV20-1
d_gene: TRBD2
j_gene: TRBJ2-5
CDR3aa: CSADPSGGNQETQYF
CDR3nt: TGCAGTGCAGACCCCAGCGGGGGGAACCAAGAGACCCAGTACTTC

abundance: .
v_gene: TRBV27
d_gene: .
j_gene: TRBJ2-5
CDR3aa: CASSFLFGTPQETQYF
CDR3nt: TGTGCCAGCAGTTTTTTGTTTGGTACACCACAAGAGACCCAGTACTTC